Listed below are T cell receptor beta chains from one sample, sequenced in a study of blood T cell repertoires in COVID-19. This table comes from immunoSEQ multiplex PCR, and its TCRdb copy is limited to in-frame clones, with some not included. Found here are about 98,000 clones, around 90% of them singletons; the top ten hold about 5%. Sequences were obtained from peripheral blood. These receptors originate from a man aged 65 to 79 with acute or convalescent COVID-19. CDR3s include the opening cysteine and the closing phenylalanine or tryptophan. A D gene is named only where the DNA matches it firmly. Size is stated for part of the rows, as once, few or many counts, or as a class when the clone is expanded.

V gene,clone size,J gene,D gene,CDR3 protein,CDR3 DNA
TRBV6-5,NA,TRBJ1-1,NA,CASTFGSSDTEAFF,TGTGCCAGCACCTTCGGGAGTTCGGACACTGAAGCTTTCTTT
TRBV6-1,NA,TRBJ2-4,TRBD2,CASSDRGLAGIQYF,TGTGCCAGCAGTGACAGGGGACTAGCGGGCATTCAGTACTTC
TRBV10-3,NA,TRBJ1-1,NA,CAISVAGSTEAFF,TGTGCCATCAGTGTCGCAGGAAGTACTGAAGCTTTCTTT
TRBV28,NA,TRBJ2-2,TRBD1,CASTRTGGGTGELFF,TGTGCCAGCACGAGGACAGGGGGCGGTACCGGGGAGCTGTTTTTT
TRBV7-4,NA,TRBJ1-2,TRBD1,CASSFGTAISNYGYTF,TGTGCCAGCAGCTTTGGGACAGCCATCTCTAACTATGGCTACACCTTC
TRBV19,NA,TRBJ2-1,TRBD2,CASSATSDNEQFF,TGTGCCAGTAGTGCGACTAGCGACAATGAGCAGTTCTTC
TRBV27,NA,TRBJ2-2,TRBD1,CASSIDRGTGELFF,TGTGCCAGCAGTATCGACAGGGGAACCGGGGAGCTGTTTTTT
TRBV3-1/TRBV3-2,NA,TRBJ2-2,NA,CASSPGGGTGELFF,TGTGCCAGCAGCCCAGGTGGAGGGACCGGGGAGCTGTTTTTT
TRBV19,NA,TRBJ2-2,TRBD1,CASSIRDRDAGELFF,TGTGCCAGTAGTATCCGGGACAGGGACGCCGGGGAGCTGTTTTTT
TRBV6-1,NA,TRBJ1-2,NA,CASSVAEGGENGYTF,TGTGCCAGCAGTGTAGCCGAAGGGGGGGAGAATGGCTACACCTTC
TRBV18,NA,TRBJ1-5,TRBD1,CASSRGTGNQPQHF,TGTGCCAGCTCCCGGGGGACAGGCAATCAGCCCCAGCATTTT
TRBV12-5,NA,TRBJ2-3,NA,CASGLVVGEADTQYF,TGTGCTAGTGGTTTGGTAGTAGGAGAGGCAGATACGCAGTATTTT
TRBV6-1,NA,TRBJ2-1,NA,CASSEGHGSYNEQFF,TGTGCCAGCAGTGAGGGACACGGGTCCTACAATGAGCAGTTCTTC
TRBV18,once,TRBJ1-6,NA,CASWSGNYNSPLHF,TGTGCCAGCTGGTCCGGGAATTATAATTCACCCCTCCACTTT
TRBV3-1/TRBV3-2,NA,TRBJ1-2,NA,CASSQGQAYGYTF,TGTGCCAGCAGCCAAGGACAGGCGTATGGCTACACCTTC
TRBV3-1/TRBV3-2,once,TRBJ2-3,NA,CASSPRRVADTQYF,TGTGCCAGCAGCCCGAGGAGGGTCGCAGATACGCAGTATTTT
TRBV3-1/TRBV3-2,NA,TRBJ2-7,TRBD2,CASSQDGVAGGEQYF,TGTGCCAGCAGCCAAGATGGGGTGGCGGGGGGCGAGCAGTACTTC
TRBV10-2,NA,TRBJ2-3,TRBD1,CASSEDRAATDTQYF,TGCGCCAGCAGTGAGGACAGGGCAGCAACAGATACGCAGTATTTT
TRBV28,NA,TRBJ1-4,NA,CASSANEKLFF,TGTGCCAGCAGTGCGAATGAAAAACTGTTTTTT
TRBV2,NA,TRBJ1-2,NA,CASSGPVRGHGYTF,TGTGCCAGCAGCGGCCCCGTTAGGGGCCATGGCTACACCTTC